This TCR beta chain was retrieved from a study of T cells in Graves' hyperthyroidism and ophthalmopathy. Study in general: Before any treatment, at initial diagnosis, peripheral blood was collected.

There were TCR beta CDR3 regions amplified from RNA transcripts. The HTBI primer set served for first-round RT-PCR of the TCR CDR3. Each CDR3 protein gets one entry after TCRdb re-called the multiplex PCR reads with MiXCR. This table has 330,000 or so distinct CDR3 sequences, roughly 18% appearing once. At least ten counts were recorded for this clonotype. What it recognizes is unknown. Whole-study findings and limits: Through a model of 13 V-J features, ophthalmopathy was separated from stable hyperthyroidism. The model foresaw ophthalmopathy a median around 6.4 months prior to onset.

The source of the PBMCs was 10 ml of fresh peripheral blood. The CDR3 consists of 18 residues. Losses at the gene ends were 2 bases for V and 1 base for J; bases not matched to a gene: 9. Germline lookup yields CDR1 SGHAT and CDR2 FQNNGV. The sample taken for sequencing was blood. This clonotype was obtained from a man aged 50 or older with Graves' ophthalmopathy. The chain links TRBV11-2 to TRBJ2-1; TRBD2 aligns across 9 bases. The CDR3 DNA reads as TGTGCCAGCAGCTTAAGGTCGACTAGCGGCATGTCCTACAATGAGCAGTTCTTC. Translating gives CASSLRSTSGMSYNEQFF.